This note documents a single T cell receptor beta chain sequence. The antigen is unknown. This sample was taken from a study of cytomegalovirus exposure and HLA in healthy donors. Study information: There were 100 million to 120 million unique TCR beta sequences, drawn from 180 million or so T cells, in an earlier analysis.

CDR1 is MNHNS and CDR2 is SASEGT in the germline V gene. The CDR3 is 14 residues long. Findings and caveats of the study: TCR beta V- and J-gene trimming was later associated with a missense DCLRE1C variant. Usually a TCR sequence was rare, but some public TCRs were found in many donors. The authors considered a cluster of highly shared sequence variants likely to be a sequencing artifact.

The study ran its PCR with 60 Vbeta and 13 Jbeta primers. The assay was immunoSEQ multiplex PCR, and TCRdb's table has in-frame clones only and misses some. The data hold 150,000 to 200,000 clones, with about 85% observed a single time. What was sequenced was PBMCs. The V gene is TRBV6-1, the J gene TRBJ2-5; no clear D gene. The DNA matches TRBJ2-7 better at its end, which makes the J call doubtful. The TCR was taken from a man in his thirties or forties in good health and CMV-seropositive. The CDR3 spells CASSESPAAYEQYF. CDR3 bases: TGTGCCAGCAGTGAATCCCCGGCGGCCTACGAGCAGTACTTC.